This entry lists 24 T cell receptor beta chains sequenced from one sample in a study of blood T cells in healthy people across ages. Next came a second PCR, run for about 7 to 12 cycles, which used a sample-barcoded 5' primer along with a J-beta primer mix. One entry per CDR3 protein results from TCRdb running MiXCR on the 5' RACE reads. The sample has fewer than 700,000 distinct CDR3 sequences; over 40% are singletons. The sequenced material came from blood. The receptors here all came from a man at least 80 years old in good health.

The rearrangement joins TRBV7-9 to TRBJ2-7, with 7 bases identical to TRBD2. Germline-derived CDR1 and CDR2 are SEHNR and FQNEAQ (reference sequence). This CDR3 contains 17 residues. J was trimmed by 0 bases and V by 1 base; bases with no gene match: 9. CDR3 loop: CASSLGGGWERSYEQYF. DNA for the CDR3: TGTGCCAGCAGCTTAGGGGGGGGGTGGGAGCGCTCCTACGAGCAGTACTTC.

This chain links TRBV7-2 with TRBJ2-1; no definite D call. This CDR3 is 15 amino acids long. Trimming took 3 bases from V and 9 from J, leaving 18 bases between them. Germline V gene sequence: CDR1 SGHTA, CDR2 FQGNSA. The CDR3 reads CASSFQKGQSPEQFF. DNA of the CDR3: TGTGCCAGCAGCTTTCAGAAGGGTCAGTCCCCTGAGCAGTTCTTC.

This clonotype has more than one count but fewer than ten. The genes are TRBV11-2 and TRBJ2-6; 10 positions agree with TRBD1. Germline V lookup: CDR1 SGHAT, CDR2 FQNNGV. J lost 0 bases, V lost 5 bases, and 10 bases had no gene match. The CDR3 totals 19 residues. CDR3 nucleotide sequence: TGTGCCAGCAGCCCCCTAAGGACAGGGGGGATCTCTGGGGCCAACGTCCTGACTTTC. It specifies CASSPLRTGGISGANVLTF. Using reference TRBV11-2 and TRBJ2-6 for the parts outside the CDR3, the full variable domain is EAGVAQSPRYKIIEKRQSVAFWCNPISGHATLYWYQQILGQGPKLLIQFQNNGVVDDSQLPKDRFSAERLKGVDSTLKIQPAKLEDSAVYLCASSPLRTGGISGANVLTFGAGSRLTVL.

This clonotype was picked up one time. V is TRBV6-6 and J is TRBJ2-3; TRBD1 might be the D (6 bases). The length of the CDR3 is 15 residues. The V and J ends lost 6 bases and 6 bases respectively, with 19 bases between them. Looked up from germline, CDR1 is MNHNY and CDR2 is SVGAGI (reference sequence). CDR3 amino acids: CASSFGGLPSDTQYF. DNA of the CDR3: TGTGCCAGCAGCTTTGGGGGCCTTCCCTCCGATACGCAGTATTTT.

This clonotype was observed a handful of times. The chain carries TRBV4-2 and TRBJ1-5, with 11 positions matching TRBD1. The CDR3 is made up of 17 amino acids. The germline V gene has CDR1 LGHNA and CDR2 YNFKEQ. After removal of 0 bases from V and 4 bases from J, the junction contained 5 bases not matched to a gene. CDR3 region: CASSQDGGQGGNQPQHF. CDR3 nucleotide sequence: TGTGCCAGCAGCCAAGATGGGGGACAGGGGGGGAATCAGCCCCAGCATTTT.

This clonotype was detected only a few times. J is TRBJ2-5 and V is TRBV24-1; D is possibly TRBD1 or TRBD2 (5 bases each). In germline, CDR1 is KGHDR, CDR2 SFDVKD. V shed 2 bases and J shed 4 bases, with 16 bases lying between them. The CDR3 loop spans 16 amino acids. In nucleotides, the CDR3 is TGTGCCACCAGTGATTCACGGGGCGAAGGCCTAGAGACCCAGTACTTC. This codes for CATSDSRGEGLETQYF.

The V and J genes are TRBV7-2 and TRBJ2-1, with D possibly being TRBD2 (5 bases). This CDR3 spans 16 amino acids. Between the trimmed V and J ends, which lost 1 base and 7 bases, there was a span of 17 bases. Germline-derived CDR1 and CDR2 are SGHTA and FQGNSA. CDR3: CASSLVGVAAGNEQFF. CDR3 DNA sequence: TGTGCCAGCAGCTTAGTCGGGGTGGCAGCCGGAAATGAGCAGTTCTTC.

J is TRBJ2-1 and V is TRBV7-8, with D possibly matching TRBD1 (6 bases). Trimming shortened V by 3 bases and J by 5 bases, and 14 bases separated the two germline ends. The CDR3 has 15 residues. The germline gives CDR1 SGHVS, CDR2 FQNEAQ. In nucleotides, the CDR3 is TGTGCCAGCAGCTTGCCAACAGGGTCGGACAATGAGCAGTTCTTC. Amino acid sequence: CASSLPTGSDNEQFF.

Of note for this clonotype: A junction boundary mismatches the germline segment, possibly from a read error. The chain recombines TRBV7-6 with TRBJ1-1; 7 nucleotides align to TRBD1. Germline V CDR1 and CDR2: SGHVS, FNYEAQ. The CDR3 runs 14 residues. CDR3 protein: CASSLGDRATVAFF. CDR3 coding DNA: TGTGCCAGCAGCTTAGGCGACAGGGCCACTGTAGCTTTCTTT.

The chain uses TRBV7-2 and TRBJ2-1, with TRBD2 matching 12 bases. The J call may be wrong; the DNA end is better matched by TRBJ2-7. The CDR3 contains 16 residues. Per the germline V gene, CDR1 is SGHTA and CDR2 is FQGNSA. CDR3 sequence (DNA): TGTGCCAGCAGCTTAGAGGCTAGCGGGGGGGCCAATGAGCAGTACTTC. Translating it yields CASSLEASGGANEQYF.

CDR3 loop: CASGWDSFGYTF. CDR3 in DNA: TGTGCTAGTGGCTGGGACAGCTTCGGCTACACCTTC. The chain recombines TRBV12-5 with TRBJ1-2; 7 positions match TRBD1. The CDR3 has 12 residues. CDR1 and CDR2 from the germline V gene are LGHNT and FRNRAP. Unmatched junction bases numbered 6, after V lost 6 bases and J lost 8 bases.

This chain uses TRBV28 with TRBJ1-2; D remains unclear. The ends were cut back, 6 bases at V and 2 bases at J, with 7 bases in the middle. Germline V lookup: CDR1 MDHEN, CDR2 SYDVKM. CDR3 length equals 12 residues. CDR3 DNA sequence: TGTGCCAGCAGAAACACCAACTATGGCTACACCTTC. Residues: CASRNTNYGYTF.

This clonotype was seen more than once but under ten times. The CDR3 loop reads CASSFQGLHEQYF. The CDR3 coding sequence is TGTGCCAGCAGCTTTCAGGGGTTACACGAGCAGTACTTC. The genes are TRBV7-9 and TRBJ2-7, with D possibly matching TRBD1 (6 bases). V was cut by 3 bases and J by 5 bases, with 11 bases left in between. This CDR3 comprises 13 residues. The germline V gene has CDR1 SEHNR and CDR2 FQNEAQ (reference sequence). Full variable domain (remainder filled in from reference TRBV7-9 and TRBJ2-7): DTGVSQNPRHKITKRGQNVTFRCDPISEHNRLYWYRQTLGQGPEFLTYFQNEAQLEKSRLLSDRFSAERPKGSFSTLEIQRTEQGDSAMYLCASSFQGLHEQYFGPGTRLTVT.

In this sample, this clonotype turned up a few times. The CDR3 nucleotides are TGCGCCAGCAGTCCTACCTTTCAGGCAGATACGCAGTATTTT. Protein sequence: CASSPTFQADTQYF. The rearrangement joins TRBV4-1 to TRBJ2-3, with D uncertain. CDR1 MGHRA and CDR2 YSYEKL come from the germline V gene. The CDR3 is 14 residues long. V was clipped by 6 bases and J by 4 bases, with 14 bases between them.

This clonotype has a single count. This sequence joins TRBV7-9 and TRBJ1-4, with D unresolved. Trimming pared 5 bases from V and 7 bases from J, leaving 11 bases between. The germline CDR1 and CDR2 sequences are SEHNR and FQNEAQ (reference sequence). The CDR3 runs to 13 residues. CDR3 residues: CASSTQALEKLFF. The DNA for the CDR3 is TGTGCCAGCAGCACCCAGGCCCTTGAAAAACTGTTTTTT.

The genes are TRBV14 and TRBJ2-1; 8 nucleotides agree with TRBD2. This CDR3 comprises 15 residues. J gave up 7 bases and V 5 bases, and 10 bases lay outside the gene matches. Germline V gives CDR1 SGHDN, CDR2 FVKESK. This chain's CDR3 is CASSYASGGYNEQFF. CDR3 coding DNA: TGTGCCAGCAGCTACGCCAGCGGGGGTTATAATGAGCAGTTCTTC.

This clonotype was counted ten times or more. The chain carries TRBV6-2 or TRBV6-3 and TRBJ2-1, with no clear D. CDR1 is MNHEY, CDR2 SVGEGT, per germline. Trimming stripped 3 bases from V and 5 bases from J, with 11 bases between. There are 14 residues in the CDR3. CDR3 residues: CASSYWAGNNEQFF. CDR3 coding DNA: TGTGCCAGCAGTTATTGGGCTGGGAACAATGAGCAGTTCTTC.

This clonotype was observed a handful of times. The chain uses TRBV7-9 and TRBJ1-2; 8 bases are shared with TRBD1. The CDR3 totals 15 residues. V lost 5 bases, J lost 4 bases, and 9 bases stayed unmatched. Per germline, CDR1 SEHNR and CDR2 FQNEAQ (reference sequence). CDR3 DNA: TGTGCCAGCAGCCCCATGGGGACAGGTCTCTATGGCTACACCTTC. Translating gives CASSPMGTGLYGYTF.

This clonotype was observed at least ten times. The V and J genes are TRBV5-1 and TRBJ2-5; D not resolved. In germline, CDR1 is SGHRS, CDR2 YFSETQ. The CDR3 totals 15 residues. V was cut by 0 bases and J by 5 bases, with 14 bases left in between. The CDR3 spells CASSLEGRRTETQYF. CDR3 in DNA: TGCGCCAGCAGCTTGGAAGGACGTCGAACGGAGACCCAGTACTTC.

This clonotype was seen more than once but under ten times. The chain joins TRBV20-1 to TRBJ2-5; 11 nucleotides align to TRBD2. CDR3 length equals 14 residues. CDR1 and CDR2 (germline): DFQATT, SNEGSKA (reference sequence). With V trimmed by 5 bases and J by 3 bases, 5 bases remained unmatched. The CDR3 region is CSAPSGGYEETQYF. In DNA form, the CDR3 reads TGCAGTGCTCCTAGCGGGGGGTATGAAGAGACCCAGTACTTC.

The gene calls are TRBV20-1 and TRBJ2-6; 12 nucleotides line up with TRBD2. Germline CDR1 and CDR2: DFQATT and SNEGSKA (reference sequence). The CDR3 runs 18 residues. V lost 3 bases to trimming and J lost 2 bases; unmatched junction nucleotides: 8. The CDR3 DNA sequence: TGCAGTGCTAGCCCGAGTTCTAGCGGGAGGGCTGGGGCCAACGTCCTGACTTTC. It specifies CSASPSSSGRAGANVLTF.

In regard to this clonotype: This may be a read error, as it is one base from a much larger clone. The chain combines TRBV29-1 with TRBJ2-1; D unclear. V lost 3 bases and J 6 bases, leaving 6 bases between the germline ends. Germline V gene data show CDR1 as SQVTM and CDR2 as ANQGSEA. The length of the CDR3 is 11 residues. This CDR3 reads CSVEFCNEQFF. The CDR3 nucleotides are TGCAGCGTTGAGTTCTGCAATGAGCAGTTCTTC.

V gene TRBV7-2 combines with J gene TRBJ1-1; weak D call: TRBD1 (5 bases). The V gene's germline CDR1 is SGHTA and CDR2 FQGNSA. CDR3 length: 14 amino acids. The V end was cut by 1 base, the J end by 7 bases, with 13 bases between. CDR3 bases: TGTGCCAGCAGCTTAGACAGGTCGGGCGTTGAAGCTTTCTTT. Amino acids: CASSLDRSGVEAFF.

The chain combines TRBV24-1 with TRBJ2-1; D is unresolved. Germline CDR1 KGHDR, CDR2 SFDVKD. The length of the CDR3 is 13 residues. Trimming stripped 4 bases from V and 4 bases from J, with 7 bases between. The CDR3 DNA sequence: TGTGCCACCAGTGACGGTCTATACAATGAGCAGTTCTTC. This translates into CATSDGLYNEQFF.